This T cell receptor beta chain is from a study of blood T cells in healthy people across ages. This CDR3 contains 17 residues. Trimming removed 2 bases at V and 3 bases at J, with 18 bases between. Germline values: CDR1 KGHSH, CDR2 LQKENI. The authors ran a second PCR of about 6 to 12 cycles using a sample-barcoded 5' primer and a J-beta primer mix. TCRdb re-analysed the 5' RACE reads in MiXCR, keeping a single row per CDR3 protein. The sample carries about 750,000 distinct CDR3 sequences, about 53% recorded once. What was sequenced was blood. The chain carries TRBV18 and TRBJ2-3, with a tentative D call TRBD2 (6 bases). This TCR was sampled from a man at least 80 years old in good health. CDR3 region: CASSPSGPGGGTDTQYF. The CDR3 DNA is TGTGCCAGCTCACCATCCGGGCCAGGTGGGGGGACAGATACGCAGTATTTT.